This T cell receptor (beta chain) is from a study of Graves' ophthalmopathy and Graves' hyperthyroidism. Comment on this clonotype: Given the absence of the conserved phenylalanine or tryptophan at the CDR3 end, a read error is likely.

Amplification of the TCR beta CDR3 regions used RNA transcripts (as template). RT-PCR in the first round used HTBI primers; a second-round multiplex PCR followed. TCRdb recomputed calls from the multiplex PCR reads with MiXCR, one row per CDR3 protein. The sample contains fewer than 600,000 distinct CDR3 sequences, 13% to 15% of which appear only once. Sequencing was done on a sample of blood. The origin of this receptor is a woman aged 30 to 39 with Graves' ophthalmopathy.

As DNA, the CDR3 is TGTGCCAGCAGTCAGACAGGGAGCACTGAAGCTTTCTAT. Amino acid sequence: CASSQTGSTEAFY. The chain is built from TRBV28 and TRBJ1-1, with 7 bases identical to TRBD1. Trimming removed 5 bases from V and 4 bases from J; junction bases left unmatched: 4. CDR1 and CDR2 from the germline V gene are MDHEN and SYDVKM. The CDR3 has 13 residues.